Each of the 30 T cell receptor beta chains below was sequenced from the same sample in a study of T cell responses to AZD1222 COVID-19 vaccine. Clones were read by immunoSEQ multiplex PCR, and TCRdb kept only the in-frame ones, dropping some. The repertoire holds some 52,000 clones, with roughly 89% as singletons. This specimen was peripheral blood, taken 28 days after the second AZD1222 dose. All receptors come from an adult who received the AZD1222 COVID-19 vaccine.

This chain connects TRBV21-1 to TRBJ2-7; the table's D call of TRBD1 was not tested on the DNA. TRBV21-1 is labeled a pseudogene. The CDR3 is made up of 15 amino acids. CDR3 sequence: CASRSCWTGTYEQYF. DNA of the CDR3: TGTGCCAGCAGATCTTGCTGGACAGGGACCTACGAGCAGTACTTC.

The J gene is TRBJ1-1, the V gene TRBV27; D is uncertain. CDR1 and CDR2 (germline): MNHEY, SMNVEV (reference sequence). CDR3 length: 15 residues. Trimming pared 0 bases from V and 5 bases from J, leaving 13 bases between. This CDR3 reads CASSLSLGSGTEAFF. CDR3 nucleotides: TGTGCCAGCAGTTTATCGTTGGGGAGTGGGACTGAAGCTTTCTTT.

In its sample, this clone was seen a few times. The chain combines TRBV7-9 with TRBJ1-1; a weak D match, TRBD1 (6 bases). Germline CDR1 SEHNR, CDR2 FQNEAQ (reference sequence). This CDR3 region has 14 residues. V was shortened by 5 bases and J by 6 bases, with 16 bases between the two germline ends. The CDR3 bases are TGTGCCAGCAGCCCCACGGGGGCGCGGGCTGAAGCTTTCTTT. Its translation: CASSPTGARAEAFF.

The chain has TRBV20-1 and TRBJ1-3; possible D gene TRBD1, 6 bases. The CDR3 loop spans 11 amino acids. Trimming took 6 bases from V and 4 from J, leaving 7 bases between them. The V gene's germline CDR1 is DFQATT and CDR2 SNEGSKA (reference sequence). The CDR3 protein is CSAGAGNTIYF. CDR3 coding DNA: TGCAGTGCGGGGGCCGGAAACACCATATATTTT.

The chain recombines TRBV27 with TRBJ2-7; TRBD2 matches 13 bases. The V gene's germline CDR1 is MNHEY and CDR2 SMNVEV (reference sequence). The V gene end was trimmed by 5 bases and the J gene end by 6 bases; junction bases not matched to a gene: 7. This CDR3 comprises 15 residues. CDR3 sequence (DNA): TGTGCCAGCAGTCTCGGACTAGCGGGAGCGGGCGAGCAGTACTTC. Amino acids: CASSLGLAGAGEQYF.

This clone was seen once. The chain is built from TRBV28 and TRBJ1-5; TRBD1 might be the D (5 bases). The CDR3 is 17 amino acids. V lost 5 bases and J lost 3, with 20 bases in between. Per germline, CDR1 MDHEN and CDR2 SYDVKM. CDR3 sequence reads: CASSNLGGRAINQPQHF. CDR3 nucleotides: TGTGCCAGCAGTAATTTGGGGGGAAGGGCAATCAATCAGCCCCAGCATTTT.

The genes are TRBV28 and TRBJ1-4; 8 nucleotides match TRBD1. The CDR3 spans 18 residues. The V and J ends lost 7 bases and 7 bases, in that order; junction bases with no gene match: 20. CDR1 and CDR2 (germline): MDHEN, SYDVKM. The CDR3 spells CASTEFEAGGNRGEKLFF. CDR3 DNA sequence: TGTGCCAGCACCGAATTTGAAGCAGGGGGCAATCGGGGTGAAAAACTGTTTTTT. Filled out from reference TRBV28 and TRBJ1-4, the complete variable domain reads DVKVTQSSRYLVKRTGEKVFLECVQDMDHENMFWYRQDPGLGLRLIYFSYDVKMKEKGDIPEGYSVSREKKERFSLILESASTNQTSMYLCASTEFEAGGNRGEKLFFGSGTQLSVL.

The gene calls are TRBV3-1 (or the pseudogene TRBV3-2) and TRBJ2-6; TRBD1 agrees at 11 bases. The trim removed 1 base at V and 2 bases at J, leaving 1 base unmatched. The CDR3 spans 17 residues. Germline values: CDR1 LGHDT, CDR2 YNNKEL (reference sequence). The CDR3 protein is CASSQGTGGPGANVLTF. In DNA, the CDR3 is TGTGCCAGCAGCCAAGGGACAGGGGGCCCTGGGGCCAACGTCCTGACTTTC.

The chain joins TRBV5-1 to TRBJ2-1, with 7 bases identical to TRBD2. The CDR3 consists of 16 residues. V lost 1 base, J lost 2 bases, and 6 bases stayed unmatched. Per germline, CDR1 SGHRS and CDR2 YFSETQ. The CDR3 nucleotides are TGCGCCAGCAGCTTGTCGGGGGGAGGGACCTACAATGAGCAGTTCTTC. The encoded protein is CASSLSGGGTYNEQFF.

The chain employs TRBV9 and TRBJ2-5; 10 bases agree with TRBD1. The CDR3 contains 14 residues. The germline V gene encodes CDR1 SGDLS and CDR2 YYNGEE. Trimming removed 3 bases from V and 4 bases from J; junction bases left unmatched: 3. In DNA form, the CDR3 reads TGTGCCAGCAGCGCCAGGGACAGGGGAGAGACCCAGTACTTC. Protein sequence: CASSARDRGETQYF.

V gene TRBV28 combines with J gene TRBJ2-2, with a weak D call TRBD1 (5 bases). CDR3 length: 15 residues. V lost 6 bases to trimming and J lost 4 bases, with 15 bases between them. Germline V gives CDR1 MDHEN, CDR2 SYDVKM. The CDR3 region has the DNA TGTGCCAGCAGCCCACCCCTGGGGCCCACCGGGGAGCTGTTTTTT. This sequence encodes CASSPPLGPTGELFF. The full variable domain, in which reference TRBV28 and TRBJ2-2 provide the parts outside the CDR3, is DVKVTQSSRYLVKRTGEKVFLECVQDMDHENMFWYRQDPGLGLRLIYFSYDVKMKEKGDIPEGYSVSREKKERFSLILESASTNQTSMYLCASSPPLGPTGELFFGEGSRLTVL.

The rearrangement joins TRBV28 to TRBJ1-1; D perhaps matches TRBD1 (6 bases). This CDR3 has 15 residues. Germline V CDR1 and CDR2: MDHEN, SYDVKM. V was shortened by 5 bases and J by 10 bases, with 23 bases between the two germline ends. The CDR3 DNA is TGTGCCAGCAGTCTTCCCCTCAGGGGCGCGAGGTCAGCTTTCTTT. Amino acids: CASSLPLRGARSAFF.

The genes are TRBV29-1 and TRBJ2-3; the D call may be TRBD1 or TRBD2 (6 bases each). The CDR3 is 13 residues long. CDR1 is SQVTM and CDR2 is ANQGSEA in the germline V gene. Trimming stripped 4 bases from V and 8 bases from J, with 16 bases between. The CDR3 is CSVGRPGAPTQYF. As DNA, the CDR3 is TGCAGCGTTGGGAGACCGGGGGCTCCTACGCAGTATTTT.

V gene TRBV5-1 combines with J gene TRBJ2-7; 8 bases match TRBD2. This CDR3 is 15 amino acids long. Trimming took 4 bases from V and 4 from J; bases not matched to a gene: 10. The germline V gene has CDR1 SGHRS and CDR2 YFSETQ. CDR3 in DNA: TGCGCCAGCAGCGCCCGGGCCCCGGGGGGGTACGAGCAGTACTTC. Translating it yields CASSARAPGGYEQYF.

The V call is TRBV15, the J call TRBJ2-1, with TRBD2 identical over 9 bases. The V gene's germline CDR1 is LNHNV and CDR2 YYDKDF (reference sequence). CDR3 size: 18 residues. V lost 0 bases and J lost 6; bases outside the gene matches: 12. The CDR3 coding sequence is TGTGCCACCAGCAGAGATCAAGGCGGGCTAGCGGGGAGCAATGAGCAGTTCTTC. Its protein is CATSRDQGGLAGSNEQFF.

The rearrangement uses TRBV7-9 and TRBJ1-2, with D unresolved. The CDR3 runs to 15 residues. V was trimmed by 1 base and J by 1 base, leaving 10 bases between them. The germline V gene has CDR1 SEHNR and CDR2 FQNEAQ (reference sequence). CDR3 nucleotides: TGTGCCAGCAGCTTAGATCTCCGCAGTAACTATGGCTACACCTTC. Encoded protein: CASSLDLRSNYGYTF.

The chain couples TRBV21-1 to TRBJ2-7; no check of the table's D call, TRBD2, against the DNA was made. TRBV21-1 is labeled a pseudogene. The CDR3 has 16 residues. This chain's CDR3 is CASSKGGGEDSYEQYF. In nucleotides, the CDR3 is TGTGCCAGCAGCAAAGGGGGGGGAGAGGACTCCTACGAGCAGTACTTC.

The chain joins TRBV19 to TRBJ2-2, with 11 bases fitting TRBD1. CDR1 and CDR2 from the germline V gene are LNHDA and SQIVND (reference sequence). There are 16 residues in the CDR3. V lost 8 bases to trimming and J lost 6 bases; unmatched junction nucleotides: 11. The CDR3, as DNA: TGTGCCAGTGTGGACAGGGGGCGTCGGGGGGCCGGGGAGCTGTTTTTT. Residues: CASVDRGRRGAGELFF.

The chain joins TRBV9 to TRBJ2-1; a weak D match, TRBD2 (5 bases). The CDR3 sequence is 12 residues long. V lost 4 bases, J lost 8 bases, and 10 bases lay in between. Looked up from germline, CDR1 is SGDLS and CDR2 is YYNGEE. The CDR3 sequence is CASSLEGHEQFF. The CDR3 DNA follows: TGTGCCAGCAGCCTTGAGGGCCATGAGCAGTTCTTC.

In regard to this clone: Because the CDR3's place on the DNA is in doubt, the DNA is left out and the CDR3 is given as listed by TCRdb. V usage is TRBV27 and J usage is TRBJ2-3. In germline, CDR1 is MNHEY, CDR2 SMNVEV (reference sequence). Termini included, the CDR3 measures 14 amino acids. The CDR3 loop is CASSSSTLTDTQYF.

This clone is a singleton in its sample. V usage is TRBV6-2 or TRBV6-3 and J usage is TRBJ2-1; the match to TRBD2 covers 8 bases. This CDR3 has 14 amino acids. In germline, CDR1 is MNHEY, CDR2 SVGEGT. The J segment lost 6 bases and the V segment lost 0 bases, leaving 1 base of the junction unmatched. This CDR3 reads CASSYSGTSNEQFF. CDR3 sequence (DNA): TGTGCCAGCAGTTACTCTGGGACTAGCAATGAGCAGTTCTTC.

The rearrangement joins TRBV19 to TRBJ1-5; TRBD1 is a possible D gene (5 bases). Looked up from germline, CDR1 is LNHDA and CDR2 is SQIVND (reference sequence). CDR3 size: 13 residues. The V end lost 5 bases, the J end lost 7 bases, and 12 bases lay between the germline ends. The CDR3 loop is CASSLQGYQPQHF. The CDR3, as DNA: TGTGCCAGTAGTCTTCAGGGTTACCAGCCCCAGCATTTT.

V and J are TRBV10-3 and TRBJ2-1; D might be TRBD2 (5 bases). V was clipped by 4 bases and J by 2 bases, with 12 bases between them. The CDR3 has 15 residues. Germline V gives CDR1 ENHRY, CDR2 SYGVKD. The CDR3 loop reads CAISGSGRAYNEQFF. CDR3 sequence (DNA): TGTGCCATCAGTGGGTCGGGAAGGGCCTACAATGAGCAGTTCTTC.

The V and J genes are TRBV7-6 and TRBJ2-7; TRBD1 agrees at 10 bases. The CDR3 is 15 residues long. Germline V gene lookup returns CDR1 SGHVS and CDR2 FNYEAQ. Germline trimming cut 4 bases from V and 6 bases from J; bases unmatched to any gene: 9. Written as DNA, the CDR3 is TGTGCCAGCAGCTCCCCCCGGACAGGGGGGGCCGAGCAGTACTTC. Protein product: CASSSPRTGGAEQYF.

The J gene is TRBJ2-5, the V gene TRBV6-5; D uncertain. Trimming pared 6 bases from V and 5 bases from J, leaving 7 bases between. Germline-derived CDR1 and CDR2 are MNHEY and SVGAGI. CDR3 size: 11 residues. The CDR3 DNA sequence: TGTGCCAGCAGCCCCAAGGAGACCCAGTACTTC. Translating it yields CASSPKETQYF.

The chain carries TRBV18 and TRBJ1-2; D might be TRBD1 (6 bases). Germline values: CDR1 KGHSH, CDR2 LQKENI. The CDR3 totals 15 residues. With 2 bases removed from V and 1 base from J, the gap between germline ends came to 11 bases. CDR3 coding DNA: TGTGCCAGCTCACCATCGGGGGCGCTTAACTATGGCTACACCTTC. Encoded protein: CASSPSGALNYGYTF.

This clone came up once. The rearrangement links TRBV5-1 to TRBJ2-5, with TRBD2 as a possible D gene (5 bases). CDR3 length equals 12 residues. Germline V gene data show CDR1 as SGHRS and CDR2 as YFSETQ. V was clipped by 5 bases and J by 4 bases, with 9 bases between them. The CDR3 nucleotides read TGCGCCAGCAGGAGGGCCCTAGAGACCCAGTACTTC. Its protein product is CASRRALETQYF.

CDR3 loop: CASGQGDQPQHF. In DNA form, the CDR3 reads TGTGCCAGCGGACAGGGGGATCAGCCCCAGCATTTT. The chain joins TRBV3-1 (or the pseudogene TRBV3-2) to TRBJ1-5; the match to TRBD1 covers 10 bases. CDR3 size: 12 residues. V was clipped by 8 bases and J by 5 bases; unmatched bases: 0. Germline assignment: CDR1 LGHDT and CDR2 YNNKEL (reference sequence).

This clone showed up just once. The chain joins TRBV3-1 (or the pseudogene TRBV3-2) to TRBJ2-1; 7 positions agree with TRBD2. V trimming: 6 bases; J trimming: 5 bases; junction bases outside the gene matches: 16. Per the germline V gene, CDR1 is LGHDT and CDR2 is YNNKEL (reference sequence). This CDR3 has 17 residues. CDR3 bases: TGTGCCAGCAGTCCCCCCCGAGGCGGGAGACCCAACAATGAGCAGTTCTTC. Translation: CASSPPRGGRPNNEQFF.

This chain uses TRBV5-4 with TRBJ2-2; 11 positions agree with TRBD2. Germline CDR1 and CDR2: SGHNT and YYREEE (reference sequence). The V segment lost 0 bases and the J segment 4 bases; nucleotides outside the gene matches: 5. This CDR3 contains 17 residues. The CDR3 region is CASSLDQGLAATGELFF. DNA of the CDR3: TGTGCCAGCAGCTTGGATCAGGGACTAGCGGCCACCGGGGAGCTGTTTTTT.